Here is one T cell receptor beta chain with its context. The antigen remains unidentified. The sample comes from a study of Ad26.COV2.S vaccination and SARS-CoV-2 variants. Clones were read by immunoSEQ multiplex PCR, and TCRdb kept only the in-frame ones, dropping some. The sample holds over 110,000 clones, around 86% seen once. Overall study results and limits: Higher spike-specific TCR breadth was found in vaccine recipients than in placebo recipients. The TCR breadth and depth analyses may have produced an underestimate of total T cell responses. Spike-specific responses of CD8+ and CD4+ T cells were reported to display substantial breadth after vaccination.

The sample here was peripheral blood, taken after recovery from COVID-19. This clonotype was obtained from a human donor who had recovered from COVID-19.

The CDR3 reads CASSYTRDRAQYF. The CDR3, as DNA: TGTGCCAGCAGTTATACTCGGGACCGTGCGCAGTATTTT. The chain recombines TRBV6-2 or TRBV6-3 with TRBJ2-3; D may be TRBD1 or TRBD2 (5 bases each). The CDR3 extends over 13 amino acids. From germline, CDR1 is MNHEY and CDR2 SVGEGT. V shed 3 bases and J shed 10 bases, with 14 bases lying between them.